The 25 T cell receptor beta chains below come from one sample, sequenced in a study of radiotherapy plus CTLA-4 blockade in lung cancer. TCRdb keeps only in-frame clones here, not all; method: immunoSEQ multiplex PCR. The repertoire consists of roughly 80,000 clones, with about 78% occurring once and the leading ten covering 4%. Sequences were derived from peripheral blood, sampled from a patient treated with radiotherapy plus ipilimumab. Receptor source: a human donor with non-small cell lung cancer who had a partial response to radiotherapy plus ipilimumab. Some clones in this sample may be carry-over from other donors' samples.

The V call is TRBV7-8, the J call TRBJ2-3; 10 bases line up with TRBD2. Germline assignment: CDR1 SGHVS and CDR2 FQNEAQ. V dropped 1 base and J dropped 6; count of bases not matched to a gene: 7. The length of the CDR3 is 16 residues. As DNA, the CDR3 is TGTGCCAGCAGCTTAGGGCTAGCGGGGGCAGGGGATACGCAGTATTTT. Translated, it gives CASSLGLAGAGDTQYF.

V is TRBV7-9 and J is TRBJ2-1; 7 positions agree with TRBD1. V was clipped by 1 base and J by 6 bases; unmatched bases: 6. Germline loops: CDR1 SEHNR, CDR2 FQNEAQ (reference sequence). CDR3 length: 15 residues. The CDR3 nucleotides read TGTGCCAGCAGCTTAGGGTCGGGGACAGTCAATGAGCAGTTCTTC. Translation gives CASSLGSGTVNEQFF.

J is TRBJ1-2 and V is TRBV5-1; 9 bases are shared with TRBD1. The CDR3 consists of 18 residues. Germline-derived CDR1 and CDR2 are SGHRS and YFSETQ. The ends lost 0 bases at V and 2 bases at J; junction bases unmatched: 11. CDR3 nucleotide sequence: TGCGCCAGCAGCTTGGGGGCGGCCGGGACAGGGTCAAACTATGGCTACACCTTC. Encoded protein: CASSLGAAGTGSNYGYTF. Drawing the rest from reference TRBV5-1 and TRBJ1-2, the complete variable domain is KAGVTQTPRYLIKTRGQQVTLSCSPISGHRSVSWYQQTPGQGLQFLFEYFSETQRNKGNFPGRFSGRQFSNSRSEMNVSTLELGDSALYLCASSLGAAGTGSNYGYTFGSGTRLTVV.

CDR3 sequence (DNA): TGTGCCAGCAGTCTAAGGGACAGGGTAGGCTATGGCTACACCTTC. Translating gives CASSLRDRVGYGYTF. The chain uses TRBV28 and TRBJ1-2, with 9 bases identical to TRBD1. The V segment lost 5 bases and the J segment 4 bases; nucleotides outside the gene matches: 8. This CDR3 is built from 15 residues. Germline CDR1 MDHEN, CDR2 SYDVKM.

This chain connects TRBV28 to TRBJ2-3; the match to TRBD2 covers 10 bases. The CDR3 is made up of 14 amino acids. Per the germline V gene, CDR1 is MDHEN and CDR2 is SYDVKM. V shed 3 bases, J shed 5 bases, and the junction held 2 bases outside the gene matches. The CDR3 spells CASSLLAGGDTQYF. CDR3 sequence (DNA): TGTGCCAGCAGTTTGTTAGCGGGAGGAGATACGCAGTATTTT.

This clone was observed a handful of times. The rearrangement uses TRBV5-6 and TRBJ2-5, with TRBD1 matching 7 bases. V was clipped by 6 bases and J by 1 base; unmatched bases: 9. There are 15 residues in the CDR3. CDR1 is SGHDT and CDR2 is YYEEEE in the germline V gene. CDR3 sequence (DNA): TGTGCCAGCACCTCGCTGGACAGGACCCAAGAGACCCAGTACTTC. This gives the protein CASTSLDRTQETQYF. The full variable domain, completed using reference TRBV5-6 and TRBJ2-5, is DAGVTQSPTHLIKTRGQQVTLRCSPKSGHDTVSWYQQALGQGPQFIFQYYEEEERQRGNFPDRFSGHQFPNYSSELNVNALLLGDSALYLCASTSLDRTQETQYFGPGTRLLVL.

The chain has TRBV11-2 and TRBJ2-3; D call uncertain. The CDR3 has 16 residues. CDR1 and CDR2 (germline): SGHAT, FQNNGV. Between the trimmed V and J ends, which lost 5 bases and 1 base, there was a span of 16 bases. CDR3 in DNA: TGTGCCAGCAGCCCTTCCTTTGGAGTCGGCACAGATACGCAGTATTTT. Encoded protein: CASSPSFGVGTDTQYF.

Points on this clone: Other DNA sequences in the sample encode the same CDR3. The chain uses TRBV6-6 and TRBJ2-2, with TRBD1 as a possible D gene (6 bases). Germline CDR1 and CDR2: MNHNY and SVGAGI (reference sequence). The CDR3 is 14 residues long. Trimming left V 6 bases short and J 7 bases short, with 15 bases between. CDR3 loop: CASRDSEFHGELFF. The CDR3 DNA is TGTGCCAGCAGGGACAGCGAGTTCCACGGGGAGCTGTTTTTT.

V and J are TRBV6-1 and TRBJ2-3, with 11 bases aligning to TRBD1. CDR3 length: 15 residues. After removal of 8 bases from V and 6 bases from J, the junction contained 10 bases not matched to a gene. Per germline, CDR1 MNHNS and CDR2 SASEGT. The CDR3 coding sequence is TGTGCCAGCGAACTCCAGGACAGGGGGCCGGATACGCAGTATTTT. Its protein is CASELQDRGPDTQYF.

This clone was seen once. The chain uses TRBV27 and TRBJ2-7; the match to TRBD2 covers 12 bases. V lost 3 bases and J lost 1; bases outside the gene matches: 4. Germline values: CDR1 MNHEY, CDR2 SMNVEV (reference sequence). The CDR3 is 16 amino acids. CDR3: CASSFLAGGRSYEQYF. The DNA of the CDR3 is TGTGCCAGCAGTTTTCTAGCGGGGGGGCGGTCCTACGAGCAGTACTTC.

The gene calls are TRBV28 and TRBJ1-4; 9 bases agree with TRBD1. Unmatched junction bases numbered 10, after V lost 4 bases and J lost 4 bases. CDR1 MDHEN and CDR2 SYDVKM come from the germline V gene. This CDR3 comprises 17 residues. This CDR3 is CASSSSGTGYGNEKLFF. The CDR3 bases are TGTGCCAGCAGTTCATCCGGGACAGGGTATGGTAATGAAAAACTGTTTTTT.

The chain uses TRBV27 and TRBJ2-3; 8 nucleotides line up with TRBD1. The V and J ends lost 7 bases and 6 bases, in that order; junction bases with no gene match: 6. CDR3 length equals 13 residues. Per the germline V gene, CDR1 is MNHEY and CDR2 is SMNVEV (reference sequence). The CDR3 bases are TGTGCCAGCAAGCAGGGGGCCTGGGATACGCAGTATTTT. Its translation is CASKQGAWDTQYF.

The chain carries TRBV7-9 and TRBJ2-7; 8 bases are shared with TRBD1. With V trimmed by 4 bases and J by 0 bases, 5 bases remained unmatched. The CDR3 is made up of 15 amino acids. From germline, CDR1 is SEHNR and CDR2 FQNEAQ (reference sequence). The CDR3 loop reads CASSSTGQVSYEQYF. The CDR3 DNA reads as TGTGCCAGCAGCTCCACGGGACAGGTCTCCTACGAGCAGTACTTC.

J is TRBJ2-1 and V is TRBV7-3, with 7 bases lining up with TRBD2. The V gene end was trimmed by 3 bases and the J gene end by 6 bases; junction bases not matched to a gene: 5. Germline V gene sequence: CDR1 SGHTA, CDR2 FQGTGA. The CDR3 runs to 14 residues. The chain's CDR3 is CASSFTPGGNEQFF. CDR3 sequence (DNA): TGTGCCAGCAGCTTTACACCGGGGGGCAATGAGCAGTTCTTC.

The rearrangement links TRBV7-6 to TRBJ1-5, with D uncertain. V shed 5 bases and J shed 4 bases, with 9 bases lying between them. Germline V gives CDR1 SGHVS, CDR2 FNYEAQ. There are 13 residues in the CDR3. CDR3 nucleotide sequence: TGTGCCAGCAGCGGAGACGGGAATCAGCCCCAGCATTTT. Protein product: CASSGDGNQPQHF.

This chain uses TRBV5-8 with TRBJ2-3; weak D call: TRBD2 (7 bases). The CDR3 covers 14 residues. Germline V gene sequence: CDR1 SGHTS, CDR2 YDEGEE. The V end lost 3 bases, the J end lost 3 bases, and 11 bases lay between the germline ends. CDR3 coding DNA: TGTGCCAGCAGCTGGGGGCGGGGGACAGATACGCAGTATTTT. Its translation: CASSWGRGTDTQYF. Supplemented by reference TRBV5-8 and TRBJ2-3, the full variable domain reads EAGVTQSPTHLIKTRGQQATLRCSPISGHTSVYWYQQALGLGLQFLLWYDEGEERNRGNFPPRFSGRQFPNYSSELNVNALELEDSALYLCASSWGRGTDTQYFGPGTRLTVL.

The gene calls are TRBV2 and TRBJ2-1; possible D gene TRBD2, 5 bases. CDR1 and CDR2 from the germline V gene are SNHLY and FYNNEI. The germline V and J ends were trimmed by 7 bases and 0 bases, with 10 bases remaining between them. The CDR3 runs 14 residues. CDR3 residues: CASNRLPSYNEQFF. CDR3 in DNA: TGTGCCAGCAATCGACTACCCTCCTACAATGAGCAGTTCTTC.

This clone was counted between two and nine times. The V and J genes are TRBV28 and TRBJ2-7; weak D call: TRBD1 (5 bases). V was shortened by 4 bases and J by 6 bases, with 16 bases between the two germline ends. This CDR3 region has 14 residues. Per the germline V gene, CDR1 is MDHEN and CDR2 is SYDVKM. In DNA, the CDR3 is TGTGCCAGCAGTTACTCCTCACAGGTCGGCGAGCAGTACTTC. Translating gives CASSYSSQVGEQYF. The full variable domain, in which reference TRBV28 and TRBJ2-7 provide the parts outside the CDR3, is DVKVTQSSRYLVKRTGEKVFLECVQDMDHENMFWYRQDPGLGLRLIYFSYDVKMKEKGDIPEGYSVSREKKERFSLILESASTNQTSMYLCASSYSSQVGEQYFGPGTRLTVT.

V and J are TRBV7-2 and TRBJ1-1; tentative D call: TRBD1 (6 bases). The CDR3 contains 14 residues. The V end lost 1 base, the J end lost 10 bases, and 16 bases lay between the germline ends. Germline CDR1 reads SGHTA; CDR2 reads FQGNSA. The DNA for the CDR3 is TGTGCCAGCAGCTTAGGGGGGCCACAGGGCGGAGCTTTCTTT. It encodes CASSLGGPQGGAFF.

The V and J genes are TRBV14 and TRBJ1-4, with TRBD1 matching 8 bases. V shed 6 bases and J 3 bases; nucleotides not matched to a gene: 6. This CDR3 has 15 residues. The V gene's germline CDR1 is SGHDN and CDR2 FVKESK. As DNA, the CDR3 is TGTGCCAGCAGAAGGACAGGGCTACCTAATGAAAAACTGTTTTTT. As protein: CASRRTGLPNEKLFF. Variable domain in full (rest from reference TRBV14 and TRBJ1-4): EAGVTQFPSHSVIEKGQTVTLRCDPISGHDNLYWYRRVMGKEIKFLLHFVKESKQDESGMPNNRFLAERTGGTYSTLKVQPAELEDSGVYFCASRRTGLPNEKLFFGSGTQLSVL.

The CDR3 DNA reads TGTGCCAGCAGAGCGACAGGGTCCGACTATGGCTACACCTTC. It yields the protein CASRATGSDYGYTF. V and J are TRBV6-1 and TRBJ1-2; 7 bases fit TRBD1. The CDR3 has 14 residues. Germline values: CDR1 MNHNS, CDR2 SASEGT. V shed 6 bases and J 3 bases; nucleotides not matched to a gene: 7.

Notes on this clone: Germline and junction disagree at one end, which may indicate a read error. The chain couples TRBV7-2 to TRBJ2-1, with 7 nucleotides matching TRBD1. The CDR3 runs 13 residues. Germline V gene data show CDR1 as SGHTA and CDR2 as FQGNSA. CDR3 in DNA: TGTGCCAGCAGCTTATTACCCCAGACAGGGCCGGTCTTC. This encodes CASSLLPQTGPVF. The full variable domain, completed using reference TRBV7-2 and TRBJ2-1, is GAGVSQSPSNKVTEKGKDVELRCDPISGHTALYWYRQSLGQGLEFLIYFQGNSAPDKSGLPSDRFSAERTGGSVSTLTIQRTQQEDSAVYLCASSLLPQTGPVFGPGTRLTVL.

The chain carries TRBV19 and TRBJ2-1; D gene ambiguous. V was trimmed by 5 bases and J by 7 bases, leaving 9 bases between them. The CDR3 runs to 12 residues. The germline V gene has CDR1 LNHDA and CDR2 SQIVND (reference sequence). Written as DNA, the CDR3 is TGTGCCAGTAGTCTCGCCGGGAATGAGCAGTTCTTC. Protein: CASSLAGNEQFF.

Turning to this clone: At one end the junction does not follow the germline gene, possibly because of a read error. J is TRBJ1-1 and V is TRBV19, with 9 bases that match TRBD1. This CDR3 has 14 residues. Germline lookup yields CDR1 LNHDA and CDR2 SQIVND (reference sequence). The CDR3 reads CATSPTGTGLGTLF. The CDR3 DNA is TGTGCCACCTCACCCACCGGGACAGGGCTTGGGACTCTGTTT.

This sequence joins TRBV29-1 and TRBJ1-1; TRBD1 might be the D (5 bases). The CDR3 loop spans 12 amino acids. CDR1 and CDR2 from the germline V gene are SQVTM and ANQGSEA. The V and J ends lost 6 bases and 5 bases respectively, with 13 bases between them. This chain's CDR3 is CSVDRRGTEAFF. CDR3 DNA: TGCAGCGTGGACCGGCGGGGGACTGAAGCTTTCTTT. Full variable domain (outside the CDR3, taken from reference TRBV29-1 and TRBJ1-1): SAVISQKPSRDICQRGTSLTIQCQVDSQVTMMFWYRQQPGQSLTLIATANQGSEATYESGFVIDKFPISRPNLTFSTLTVSNMSPEDSSIYLCSVDRRGTEAFFGQGTRLTVV.